This passage covers 32 T cell receptor beta chains from one sample sequenced in a study of blood T cell repertoires in COVID-19. Repertoires were generated with immunoSEQ multiplex PCR, while TCRdb's copy carries only in-frame clones and drops some. Of some 460,000 clones detected, 80% to 90% appear once; the ten largest clones hold 4% to 4.5%. The specimen was peripheral blood. The receptors were gathered from a woman between 25 and 40 years old with acute or convalescent COVID-19.

This chain connects TRBV5-8 to TRBJ2-7; D possibly corresponds to TRBD1 (6 bases). Per the germline V gene, CDR1 is SGHTS and CDR2 is YDEGEE. Trimming removed 5 bases at V and 3 bases at J, with 15 bases between. The CDR3 extends over 14 amino acids. The CDR3 coding sequence is TGTGCCAGCAGAGGCCCCGGGACAAACTACGAGCAGTACTTC. This translates into CASRGPGTNYEQYF.

Here the CDR3 reads CASSTGQGAYEKLFF. CDR3 DNA sequence: TGTGCCAGCAGCACAGGACAGGGGGCGTACGAAAAACTGTTTTTT. The rearrangement uses TRBV9 and TRBJ1-4, with 11 positions matching TRBD1. Germline V gene data show CDR1 as SGDLS and CDR2 as YYNGEE. This CDR3 is built from 15 residues. After removal of 4 bases from V and 8 bases from J, the junction contained 7 bases not matched to a gene.

CDR3: CASRRGDTQYF. The CDR3 nucleotides read TGTGCCAGTAGAAGGGGAGATACGCAGTATTTT. The V and J genes are TRBV19 and TRBJ2-3; D is perhaps TRBD1 (5 bases). Per germline, CDR1 LNHDA and CDR2 SQIVND (reference sequence). V was shortened by 6 bases and J by 5 bases, with 6 bases between the two germline ends. The CDR3 is 11 residues long.

V is TRBV19 and J is TRBJ2-3; TRBD2 agrees at 11 bases. The CDR3 is made up of 18 amino acids. Unmatched junction bases numbered 10, after V lost 5 bases and J lost 0 bases. CDR1 is LNHDA and CDR2 is SQIVND in the germline V gene (reference sequence). The CDR3 region is CASSALAGGYDSTDTQYF. CDR3 bases: TGTGCCAGTAGTGCCCTAGCGGGGGGTTACGATAGCACAGATACGCAGTATTTT.

This clone came up once. This sample includes further DNA sequences coding for the same CDR3. The chain uses TRBV9 and TRBJ1-3; 9 nucleotides agree with TRBD1. Germline V lookup: CDR1 SGDLS, CDR2 YYNGEE. The CDR3 consists of 16 residues. Unmatched junction bases numbered 2, after V lost 0 bases and J lost 1 base. This CDR3 is CASSVGDRASGNTIYF. Here the CDR3 DNA reads TGTGCCAGCAGCGTAGGGGACAGGGCGTCTGGAAACACCATATATTTT.

The chain links TRBV5-1 to TRBJ2-7, with 9 bases identical to TRBD2. Germline V gene data show CDR1 as SGHRS and CDR2 as YFSETQ. The CDR3 extends over 15 amino acids. V shed 4 bases and J 3 bases; nucleotides not matched to a gene: 8. The CDR3 nucleotides are TGCGCCAGCAGCACGAGCGGGGGGACCGTCTACGAGCAGTACTTC. It codes for CASSTSGGTVYEQYF.

J is TRBJ2-5 and V is TRBV24-1; 9 positions agree with TRBD2. The CDR3 sequence is 17 residues long. Unmatched junction bases numbered 6, after V lost 2 bases and J lost 0 bases. Germline V gene sequence: CDR1 KGHDR, CDR2 SFDVKD. The CDR3 loop is CATSDSGVAGDQETQYF. The DNA of the CDR3 is TGTGCCACCAGTGATTCCGGGGTAGCGGGGGACCAAGAGACCCAGTACTTC.

This chain connects TRBV7-2 to TRBJ2-7, with D perhaps matching TRBD2 (5 bases). The CDR3 contains 14 residues. V lost 4 bases and J lost 5, with 15 bases in between. The germline gives CDR1 SGHTA, CDR2 FQGNSA. Written as DNA, the CDR3 is TGTGCCAGCAGCTCGGGAAGATTAGGCAACGAGCAGTACTTC. Residues: CASSSGRLGNEQYF.

The V call is TRBV18, the J call TRBJ2-7; a weak D match, TRBD2 (5 bases). Germline V gene lookup returns CDR1 KGHSH and CDR2 LQKENI. Trimming left V 6 bases short and J 5 bases short, with 14 bases between. The CDR3 has 13 residues. Here the CDR3 DNA reads TGTGCCAGCTCGATCAGCGGTAGGGACGAGCAGTACTTC. Translating gives CASSISGRDEQYF.

The chain combines TRBV4-1 with TRBJ2-7; tentative D call: TRBD2 (5 bases). Germline CDR1 reads MGHRA; CDR2 reads YSYEKL. The CDR3 runs to 15 residues. The ends were cut back, 0 bases at V and 0 bases at J, with 9 bases in the middle. DNA of the CDR3: TGCGCCAGCAGCCAAGATCGAGGGTTCTCCTACGAGCAGTACTTC. Translation gives CASSQDRGFSYEQYF.

DNA for the CDR3: TGTGCCAGCAGCTCGAATTTGGTTATCGCAGGGGTCAACACTGAAGCTTTCTTT. Its protein is CASSSNLVIAGVNTEAFF. This chain joins TRBV5-4 and TRBJ1-1; D perhaps matches TRBD1 (6 bases). The CDR3 extends over 18 amino acids. Germline CDR1 and CDR2: SGHNT and YYREEE (reference sequence). V dropped 3 bases and J dropped 2 bases, with 23 bases sitting between them.

The chain links TRBV12-5 to TRBJ2-5; TRBD1 agrees at 8 bases. The CDR3 sequence is 19 residues long. CDR1 and CDR2 (germline): LGHNT, FRNRAP. Unmatched junction bases numbered 17, after V lost 5 bases and J lost 0 bases. The DNA of the CDR3 is TGTGCTAGTGGTAACGACAGGGGTGGAATTTCCGAGTACCAAGAGACCCAGTACTTC. Amino acid sequence: CASGNDRGGISEYQETQYF.

This chain's CDR3 is CASSSRAFRNQPQHF. The CDR3 DNA reads as TGTGCCAGCAGCTCCAGGGCCTTCCGCAATCAGCCCCAGCATTTT. The rearrangement links TRBV5-8 to TRBJ1-5; possible D gene TRBD1, 5 bases. This CDR3 contains 15 residues. The germline CDR1 and CDR2 sequences are SGHTS and YDEGEE. V lost 3 bases and J 2 bases, leaving 12 bases between the germline ends.

The chain combines TRBV10-2 with TRBJ1-5; the match to TRBD1 covers 8 bases. Germline CDR1 and CDR2: WSHSY and SAAADI. J gave up 0 bases and V 6 bases, and 4 bases lay outside the gene matches. The CDR3 runs to 15 residues. As DNA, the CDR3 is TGCGCCAGCAGCCGGGGACAGGATAGCAATCAGCCCCAGCATTTT. Protein: CASSRGQDSNQPQHF.

V gene TRBV10-1 combines with J gene TRBJ2-2; 8 bases align to TRBD1. J lost 7 bases, V lost 6 bases, and 4 bases had no gene match. The germline V gene has CDR1 WNHNN and CDR2 SYGVQD (reference sequence). The CDR3 is 13 amino acids. This CDR3 is CASRDRDGGELFF. The CDR3 DNA sequence: TGCGCCAGCAGGGACAGGGACGGCGGGGAGCTGTTTTTT.

This chain connects TRBV6-5 to TRBJ2-3; D is unresolved. V dropped 7 bases and J dropped 0 bases, with 11 bases sitting between them. The CDR3 is 14 residues long. Germline V lookup: CDR1 MNHEY, CDR2 SVGAGI. The CDR3 region has the DNA TGTGCCAGCAAAGTCGAGCCTAGCACAGATACGCAGTATTTT. This gives the protein CASKVEPSTDTQYF.

There are a few counts of this clone. The chain has TRBV25-1 and TRBJ1-1; tentatively, D is TRBD1 (6 bases). This CDR3 has 13 amino acids. The V and J ends lost 5 bases and 5 bases respectively, with 12 bases between them. Germline V lookup: CDR1 MGHDK, CDR2 SYGVNS. In DNA, the CDR3 is TGTGCCAGCAGTCTGGGGGGGCGTACTGAAGCTTTCTTT. Its translation is CASSLGGRTEAFF.

The chain joins TRBV21-1 to TRBJ2-2; the tabulated D call, TRBD2, remains unverified against the DNA. TRBV21-1 is flagged as a pseudogene. This CDR3 is built from 17 residues. The CDR3 bases are TGTGCCAGCAGCAAAACTAGTCTAGCGGGTAACACCGGGGAGCTGTTTTTT. Its translation: CASSKTSLAGNTGELFF.

The CDR3 DNA reads as TGTGCCAGCAGTTTTAAGACCTCAGGGGACCGCCTGAATTCACCCCTCCACTTT. This codes for CASSFKTSGDRLNSPLHF. The chain is built from TRBV5-6 and TRBJ1-6, with a tentative D call TRBD1 (6 bases). Between the trimmed V and J ends, which lost 5 bases and 7 bases, there was a span of 25 bases. This CDR3 comprises 18 residues. Germline values: CDR1 SGHDT, CDR2 YYEEEE.

The rearrangement uses TRBV4-2 and TRBJ2-2; TRBD1 might be the D (5 bases). Germline assignment: CDR1 LGHNA and CDR2 YNFKEQ. The CDR3 sequence is 13 residues long. V was trimmed by 2 bases and J by 6 bases, leaving 7 bases between them. The CDR3 sequence is CASSQKQAGELFF. CDR3 DNA: TGTGCCAGCAGCCAAAAACAGGCCGGGGAGCTGTTTTTT.

The V gene is TRBV4-1, the J gene TRBJ1-4; TRBD1 might be the D (5 bases). Germline lookup yields CDR1 MGHRA and CDR2 YSYEKL. The CDR3 is 16 residues long. Trimming removed 6 bases from V and 0 bases from J, with 14 bases in between. This chain's CDR3 is CASSPGWGTTNEKLFF. CDR3 nucleotides: TGCGCCAGCAGTCCAGGGTGGGGAACAACTAATGAAAAACTGTTTTTT.

The chain joins TRBV30 to TRBJ2-1; 8 bases are shared with TRBD2. Germline V lookup: CDR1 GTSNPN, CDR2 SVGIG (reference sequence). This CDR3 is built from 19 residues. The ends lost 1 base at V and 2 bases at J; junction bases unmatched: 16. DNA of the CDR3: TGTGCCTGGAGTGACAGGTATCCCAGGATAGCGGGGACCTACAATGAGCAGTTCTTC. It codes for CAWSDRYPRIAGTYNEQFF.

J is TRBJ2-3 and V is TRBV7-3; 10 bases align to TRBD2. Trimming removed 5 bases from V and 4 bases from J; junction bases left unmatched: 6. Per the germline V gene, CDR1 is SGHTA and CDR2 is FQGTGA. The CDR3 spans 15 residues. The CDR3 here is CASSTSSGGPDTQYF. DNA of the CDR3: TGTGCCAGCAGCACCTCTAGCGGGGGCCCAGATACGCAGTATTTT.

The chain is built from TRBV2 and TRBJ1-5; the D is unclear. Per germline, CDR1 SNHLY and CDR2 FYNNEI. With 6 bases removed from V and 7 bases from J, the gap between germline ends came to 22 bases. The CDR3 spans 16 residues. CDR3 DNA: TGTGCCAGCAGGGCAGATCTTGGGTCGAGGGAACAGCCCCAGCATTTT. This codes for CASRADLGSREQPQHF.

The sample holds a few counts of this clone. This chain joins TRBV15 and TRBJ1-6; the match to TRBD1 covers 9 bases. With V trimmed by 0 bases and J by 10 bases, 10 bases remained unmatched. The CDR3 runs to 17 residues. Germline values: CDR1 LNHNV, CDR2 YYDKDF (reference sequence). The CDR3 reads CATSRDDRDRVRSPLHF. The CDR3 coding sequence is TGTGCCACCAGCAGAGACGACCGGGACAGGGTTAGGTCACCCCTCCACTTT.

The table lists this clone with a few counts. The chain couples TRBV25-1 to TRBJ1-1; TRBD1 might be the D (6 bases). Germline-derived CDR1 and CDR2 are MGHDK and SYGVNS. Trimming pared 2 bases from V and 0 bases from J, leaving 7 bases between. This CDR3 has 14 amino acids. The DNA for the CDR3 is TGTGCCAGCAGTGAACAGGGGTTGAACACTGAAGCTTTCTTT. Translating gives CASSEQGLNTEAFF. Drawing the rest from reference TRBV25-1 and TRBJ1-1, the complete variable domain is EADIYQTPRYLVIGTGKKITLECSQTMGHDKMYWYQQDPGMELHLIHYSYGVNSTEKGDLSSESTVSRIRTEHFPLTLESARPSHTSQYLCASSEQGLNTEAFFGQGTRLTVV.

CDR3 protein: CASSAQGGEPQHF. The CDR3 DNA follows: TGTGCCAGCAGTGCCCAGGGCGGGGAGCCCCAGCATTTT. This sequence joins TRBV12-3 or TRBV12-4 and TRBJ1-5, with a tentative D call TRBD1 (5 bases). This CDR3 is 13 amino acids long. Trimming removed 5 bases from V and 8 bases from J, with 13 bases in between.

V and J are TRBV12-5 and TRBJ2-7; D is unresolved. This CDR3 comprises 15 residues. Germline V gene sequence: CDR1 LGHNT, CDR2 FRNRAP. Trimming took 1 base from V and 1 from J, leaving 11 bases between them. CDR3 protein: CASGLGDQRSYEQYF. CDR3 coding DNA: TGTGCTAGTGGTTTGGGTGACCAGAGGTCCTACGAGCAGTACTTC.

The chain has TRBV12-5 and TRBJ2-3; TRBD2 agrees at 8 bases. With V trimmed by 1 base and J by 1 base, 1 base remained unmatched. CDR3 size: 15 residues. Germline CDR1 and CDR2: LGHNT and FRNRAP. The CDR3 region has the DNA TGTGCTAGTGGTTTGGGAGCGGGGGGCACAGATACGCAGTATTTT. Its protein product is CASGLGAGGTDTQYF.

The J gene is TRBJ1-5, the V gene TRBV24-1; perhaps TRBD1 as D (6 bases). The V end lost 4 bases, the J end lost 0 bases, and 12 bases lay between the germline ends. The CDR3 totals 16 residues. Per germline, CDR1 KGHDR and CDR2 SFDVKD. In DNA form, the CDR3 reads TGTGCCACCAGTGAAGGGGGACGAATTAGCAATCAGCCCCAGCATTTT. This encodes CATSEGGRISNQPQHF.

Only one count was recorded for this clone. The chain carries TRBV7-8 and TRBJ2-3; D perhaps matches TRBD2 (6 bases). This CDR3 has 15 residues. V was clipped by 0 bases and J by 5 bases, with 12 bases between them. Germline loops: CDR1 SGHVS, CDR2 FQNEAQ. CDR3 sequence (DNA): TGTGCCAGCAGCTTAGCGGGCAGGGAGGAAGATACGCAGTATTTT. Its translation: CASSLAGREEDTQYF.

The gene calls are TRBV5-1 and TRBJ2-2; D perhaps matches TRBD1 (6 bases). Trimming stripped 0 bases from V and 7 bases from J, with 10 bases between. The CDR3 sequence is 14 residues long. Germline values: CDR1 SGHRS, CDR2 YFSETQ. CDR3 in amino acids: CASSLDRAFGELFF. The CDR3 region has the DNA TGCGCCAGCAGCTTGGACAGGGCTTTCGGGGAGCTGTTTTTT. Full variable domain (remainder filled in from reference TRBV5-1 and TRBJ2-2): KAGVTQTPRYLIKTRGQQVTLSCSPISGHRSVSWYQQTPGQGLQFLFEYFSETQRNKGNFPGRFSGRQFSNSRSEMNVSTLELGDSALYLCASSLDRAFGELFFGEGSRLTVL.